This T cell receptor (beta chain) was identified in a study of blood T cell repertoires in COVID-19. Overall study context: There were acute and convalescent COVID-19 samples, and they came from the United States, Italy and Spain. In each case, the material was cDNA or gDNA derived from T cells, B-cell-depleted T cells, or PBMCs.

Per the original methods: The authors estimated nucleated cell counts from reference gene primer amplification. Generated by immunoSEQ multiplex PCR, the TCRdb table keeps only in-frame clones and is missing some. The D gene and trimming were derived from the DNA, and the V and J assignments and clone size from that table. This sample has around 84,000 clones; over 80% occur once, and the top ten carry over 15%. This clone was seen only a few times. The length of the CDR3 is 13 residues. Germline CDR1 SNHLY, CDR2 FYNNEI. The ends lost 6 bases at V and 3 bases at J; junction bases unmatched: 3. The rearrangement links TRBV2 to TRBJ1-2; TRBD1 aligns across 8 bases. The clonotype was recovered from a man older than 75 with active or convalescent COVID-19. The sample consisted of peripheral blood. The CDR3 DNA sequence: TGTGCCAGCAGCGTGACAGGGGACTATGGCTACACCTTC. Translating gives CASSVTGDYGYTF.